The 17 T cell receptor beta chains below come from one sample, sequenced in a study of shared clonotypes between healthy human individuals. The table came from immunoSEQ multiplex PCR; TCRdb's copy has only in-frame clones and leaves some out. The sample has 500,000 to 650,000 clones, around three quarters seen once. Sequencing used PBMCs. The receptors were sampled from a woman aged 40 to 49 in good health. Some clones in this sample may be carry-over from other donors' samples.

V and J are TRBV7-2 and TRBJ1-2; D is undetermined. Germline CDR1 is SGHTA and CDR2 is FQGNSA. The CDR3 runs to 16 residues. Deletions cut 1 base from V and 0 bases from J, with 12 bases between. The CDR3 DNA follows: TGTGCCAGCAGCTTAGGGCAGGTCATAGCTAACTATGGCTACACCTTC. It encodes CASSLGQVIANYGYTF.

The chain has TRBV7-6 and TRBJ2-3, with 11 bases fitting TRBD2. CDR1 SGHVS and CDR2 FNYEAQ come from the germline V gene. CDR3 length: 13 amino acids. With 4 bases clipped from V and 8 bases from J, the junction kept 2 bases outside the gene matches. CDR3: CASSSSGRTTQYF. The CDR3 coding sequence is TGTGCCAGCAGCTCTAGCGGGAGGACTACGCAGTATTTT.

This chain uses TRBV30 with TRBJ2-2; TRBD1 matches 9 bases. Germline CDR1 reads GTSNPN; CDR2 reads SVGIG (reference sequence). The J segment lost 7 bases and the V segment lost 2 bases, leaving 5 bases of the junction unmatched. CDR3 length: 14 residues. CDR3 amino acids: CAWSLQGASGELFF. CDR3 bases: TGTGCCTGGAGTCTACAGGGGGCGAGCGGGGAGCTGTTTTTT. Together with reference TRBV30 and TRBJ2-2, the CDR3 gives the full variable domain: SQTIHQWPATLVQPVGSPLSLECTVEGTSNPNLYWYRQAAGRGLQLLFYSVGIGQISSEVPQNLSASRPQDRQFILSSKKLLLSDSGFYLCAWSLQGASGELFFGEGSRLTVL.

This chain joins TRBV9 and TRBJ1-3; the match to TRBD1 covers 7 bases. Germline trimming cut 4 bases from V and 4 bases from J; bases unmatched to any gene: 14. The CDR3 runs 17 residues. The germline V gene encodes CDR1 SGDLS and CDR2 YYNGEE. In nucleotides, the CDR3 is TGTGCCAGCAGCATTAACCGGGACAGCAGCTTCGGAAACACCATATATTTT. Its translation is CASSINRDSSFGNTIYF.

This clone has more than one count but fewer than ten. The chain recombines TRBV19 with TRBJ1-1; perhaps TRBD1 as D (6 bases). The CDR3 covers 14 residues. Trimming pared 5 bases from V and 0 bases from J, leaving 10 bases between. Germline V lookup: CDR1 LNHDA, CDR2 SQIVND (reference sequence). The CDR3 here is CASSVQGLNTEAFF. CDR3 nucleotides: TGTGCCAGTAGTGTACAGGGCTTGAACACTGAAGCTTTCTTT.

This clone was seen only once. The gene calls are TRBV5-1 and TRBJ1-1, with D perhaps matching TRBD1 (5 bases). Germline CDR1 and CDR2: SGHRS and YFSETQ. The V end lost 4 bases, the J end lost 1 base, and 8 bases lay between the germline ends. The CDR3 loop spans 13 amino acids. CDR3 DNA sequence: TGCGCCAGCAGCGTTGGACAGAACACTGAAGCTTTCTTT. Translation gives CASSVGQNTEAFF.

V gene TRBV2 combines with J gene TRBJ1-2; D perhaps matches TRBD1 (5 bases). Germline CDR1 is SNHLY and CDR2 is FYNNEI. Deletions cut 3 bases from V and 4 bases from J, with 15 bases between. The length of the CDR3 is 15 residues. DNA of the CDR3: TGTGCCAGCAGTGATGGAGTCGTACAGGCCTATGGCTACACCTTC. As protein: CASSDGVVQAYGYTF. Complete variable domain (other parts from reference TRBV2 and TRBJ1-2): EPEVTQTPSHQVTQMGQEVILRCVPISNHLYFYWYRQILGQKVEFLVSFYNNEISEKSEIFDDQFSVERPDGSNFTLKIRSTKLEDSAMYFCASSDGVVQAYGYTFGSGTRLTVV.

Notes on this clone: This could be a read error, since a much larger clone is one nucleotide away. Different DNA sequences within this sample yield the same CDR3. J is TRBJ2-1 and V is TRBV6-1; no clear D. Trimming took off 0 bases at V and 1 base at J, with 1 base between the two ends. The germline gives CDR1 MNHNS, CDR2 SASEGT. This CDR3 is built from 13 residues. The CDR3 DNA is TGTGCCAGCAGTGAAGCGTCCTACAATGAGCAGTTCTTC. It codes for CASSEASYNEQFF.

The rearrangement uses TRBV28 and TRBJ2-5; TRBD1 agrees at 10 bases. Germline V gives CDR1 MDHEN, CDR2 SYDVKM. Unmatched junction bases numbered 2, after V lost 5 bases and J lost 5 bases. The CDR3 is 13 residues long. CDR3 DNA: TGTGCCAGCAGTGGGGGACAGGGGGAGACCCAGTACTTC. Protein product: CASSGGQGETQYF.

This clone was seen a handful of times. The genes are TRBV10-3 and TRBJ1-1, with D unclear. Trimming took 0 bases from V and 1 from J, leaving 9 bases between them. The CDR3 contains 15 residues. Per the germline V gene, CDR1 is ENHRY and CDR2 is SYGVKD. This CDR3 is CAISESPDPNTEAFF. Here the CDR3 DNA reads TGTGCCATCAGTGAGTCGCCGGATCCGAACACTGAAGCTTTCTTT.

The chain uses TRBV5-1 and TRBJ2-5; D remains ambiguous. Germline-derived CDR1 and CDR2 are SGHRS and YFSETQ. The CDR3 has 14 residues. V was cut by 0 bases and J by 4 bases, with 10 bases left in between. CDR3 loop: CASSLEGLGETQYF. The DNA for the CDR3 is TGCGCCAGCAGCTTGGAAGGGCTGGGAGAGACCCAGTACTTC.

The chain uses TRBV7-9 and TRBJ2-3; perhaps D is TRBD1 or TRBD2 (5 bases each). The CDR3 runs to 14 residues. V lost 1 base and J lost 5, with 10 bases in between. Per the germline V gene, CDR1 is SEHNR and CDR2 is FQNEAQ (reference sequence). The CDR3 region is CASSLGGFEDTQYF. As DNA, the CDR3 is TGTGCCAGCAGCTTAGGGGGGTTCGAAGATACGCAGTATTTT.

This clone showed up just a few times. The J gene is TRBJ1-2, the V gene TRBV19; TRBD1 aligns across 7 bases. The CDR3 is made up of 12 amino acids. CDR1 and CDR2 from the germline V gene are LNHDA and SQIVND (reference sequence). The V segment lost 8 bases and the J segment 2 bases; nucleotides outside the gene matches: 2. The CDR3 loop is CASGTVNYGYTF. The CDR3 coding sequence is TGTGCCAGTGGGACAGTCAACTATGGCTACACCTTC.

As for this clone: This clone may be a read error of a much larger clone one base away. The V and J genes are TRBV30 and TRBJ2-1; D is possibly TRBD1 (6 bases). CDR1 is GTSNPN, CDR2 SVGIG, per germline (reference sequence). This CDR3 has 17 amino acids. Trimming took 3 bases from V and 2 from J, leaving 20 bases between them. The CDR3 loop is CAWRGGLWGRTYNEQFF. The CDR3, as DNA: TGTGCCTGGAGGGGTGGATTATGGGGGCGCACCTACAATGAGCAGTTCTTC.

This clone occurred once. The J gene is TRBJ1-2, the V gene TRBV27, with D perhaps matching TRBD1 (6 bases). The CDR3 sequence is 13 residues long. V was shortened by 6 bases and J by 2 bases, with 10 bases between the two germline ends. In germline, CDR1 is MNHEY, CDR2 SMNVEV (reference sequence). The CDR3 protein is CASSPDRNYGYTF. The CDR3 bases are TGTGCCAGCAGCCCCGACAGGAACTATGGCTACACCTTC.

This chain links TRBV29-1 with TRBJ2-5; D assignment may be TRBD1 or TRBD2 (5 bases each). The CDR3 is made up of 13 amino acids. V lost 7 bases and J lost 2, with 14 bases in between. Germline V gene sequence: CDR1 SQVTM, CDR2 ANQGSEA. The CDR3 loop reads CSAIRDVQETQYF. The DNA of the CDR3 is TGCAGCGCCATCAGGGACGTGCAAGAGACCCAGTACTTC.

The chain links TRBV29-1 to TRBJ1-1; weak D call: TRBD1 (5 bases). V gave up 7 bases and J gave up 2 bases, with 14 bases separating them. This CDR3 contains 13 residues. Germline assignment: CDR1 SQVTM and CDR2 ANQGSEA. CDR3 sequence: CSARQTTNTEAFF. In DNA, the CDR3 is TGCAGCGCCCGACAGACTACAAACACTGAAGCTTTCTTT.